This T cell receptor (beta chain) was sequenced in a study of blood T cells in healthy people across ages. Primed by a sample-barcoded 5' primer and a J-beta primer mix, a second PCR proceeded for 7 to 11 cycles. TCRdb recomputed calls from the 5' RACE reads with MiXCR, one row per CDR3 protein. The sample includes fewer than 800,000 distinct CDR3 sequences, about 21% seen only once; the top ten take 3.5% to 4%. This clonotype appeared a few times. V was cut by 3 bases and J by 4 bases, with 12 bases left in between. The germline gives CDR1 SGHRS, CDR2 YFSETQ. The CDR3 has 14 amino acids. Sequencing was done on a sample of blood. The sequence was obtained from a man between 65 and 85 years old in good health. The chain links TRBV5-1 to TRBJ2-3; tentative D call: TRBD1 (7 bases). CDR3 in amino acids: CASSSGDSSDTQYF. The CDR3 nucleotides are TGCGCCAGCAGCTCGGGGGACAGCTCAGATACGCAGTATTTT. The entire variable domain, with the rest obtained from reference TRBV5-1 and TRBJ2-3, is as follows: KAGVTQTPRYLIKTRGQQVTLSCSPISGHRSVSWYQQTPGQGLQFLFEYFSETQRNKGNFPGRFSGRQFSNSRSEMNVSTLELGDSALYLCASSSGDSSDTQYFGPGTRLTVL.